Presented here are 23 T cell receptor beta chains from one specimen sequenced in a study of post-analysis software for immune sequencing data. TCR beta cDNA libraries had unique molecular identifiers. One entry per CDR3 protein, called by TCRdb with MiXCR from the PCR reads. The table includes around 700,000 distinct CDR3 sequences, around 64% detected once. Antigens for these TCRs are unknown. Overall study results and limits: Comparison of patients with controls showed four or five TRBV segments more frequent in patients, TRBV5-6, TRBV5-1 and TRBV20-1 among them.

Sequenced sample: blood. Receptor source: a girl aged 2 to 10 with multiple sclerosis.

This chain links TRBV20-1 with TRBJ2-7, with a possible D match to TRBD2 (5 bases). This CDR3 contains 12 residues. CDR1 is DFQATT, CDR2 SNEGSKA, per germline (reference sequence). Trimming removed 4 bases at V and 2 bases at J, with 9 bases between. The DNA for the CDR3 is TGCAGTGCTACTGACTACACCTACGAGCAGTACTTC. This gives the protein CSATDYTYEQYF.

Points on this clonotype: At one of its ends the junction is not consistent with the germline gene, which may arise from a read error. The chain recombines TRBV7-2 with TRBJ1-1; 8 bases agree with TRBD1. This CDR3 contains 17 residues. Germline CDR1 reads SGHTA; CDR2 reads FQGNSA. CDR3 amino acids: CASSFAGRQGLNTEAFF. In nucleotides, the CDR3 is TGTGCCAGCAGCTTCGCGGGCAGACAGGGGCTGAACACCGAAGCTTTCTTT.

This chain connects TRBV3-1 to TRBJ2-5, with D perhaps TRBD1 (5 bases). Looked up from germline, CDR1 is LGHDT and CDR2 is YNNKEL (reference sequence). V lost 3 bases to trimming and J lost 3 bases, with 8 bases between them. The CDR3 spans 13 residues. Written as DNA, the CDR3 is TGTGCCAGCAGCCAGACAGCTGAAGAGACCCAGTACTTC. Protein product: CASSQTAEETQYF.

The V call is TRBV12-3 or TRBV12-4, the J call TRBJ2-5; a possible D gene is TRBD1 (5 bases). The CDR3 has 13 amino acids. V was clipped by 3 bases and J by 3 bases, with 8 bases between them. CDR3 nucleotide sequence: TGTGCCAGCAGTTTCTGGGGCGAAGAGACCCAGTACTTC. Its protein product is CASSFWGEETQYF.

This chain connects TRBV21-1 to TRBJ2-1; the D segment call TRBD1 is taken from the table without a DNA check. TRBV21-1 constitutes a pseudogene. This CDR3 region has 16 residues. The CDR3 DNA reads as TGTGCCAGCAGAACAACCGGGACAGGGTGTTGCAATGAGCAGTTCTTC. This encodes CASRTTGTGCCNEQFF.

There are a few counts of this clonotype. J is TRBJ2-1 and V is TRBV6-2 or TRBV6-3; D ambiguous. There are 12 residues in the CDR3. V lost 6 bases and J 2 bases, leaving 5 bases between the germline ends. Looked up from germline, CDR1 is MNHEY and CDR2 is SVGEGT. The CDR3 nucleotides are TGTGCCAGCAGAGACACCTACAATGAGCAGTTCTTC. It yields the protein CASRDTYNEQFF.

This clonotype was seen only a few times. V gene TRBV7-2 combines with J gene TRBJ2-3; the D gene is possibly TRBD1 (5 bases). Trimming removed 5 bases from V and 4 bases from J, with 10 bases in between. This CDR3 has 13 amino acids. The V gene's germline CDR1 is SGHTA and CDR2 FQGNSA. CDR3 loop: CASSPGASDTQYF. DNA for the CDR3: TGTGCCAGCAGCCCTGGGGCCTCAGATACGCAGTATTTT.

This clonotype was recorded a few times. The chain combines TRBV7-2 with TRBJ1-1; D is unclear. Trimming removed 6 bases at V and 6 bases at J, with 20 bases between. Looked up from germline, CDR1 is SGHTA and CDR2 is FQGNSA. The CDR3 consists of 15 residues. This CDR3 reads CASRTWTGGFSEAFF. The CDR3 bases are TGTGCCAGCAGAACTTGGACGGGAGGGTTTTCTGAAGCTTTCTTT. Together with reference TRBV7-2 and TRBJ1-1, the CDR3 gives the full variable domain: GAGVSQSPSNKVTEKGKDVELRCDPISGHTALYWYRQSLGQGLEFLIYFQGNSAPDKSGLPSDRFSAERTGGSVSTLTIQRTQQEDSAVYLCASRTWTGGFSEAFFGQGTRLTVV.

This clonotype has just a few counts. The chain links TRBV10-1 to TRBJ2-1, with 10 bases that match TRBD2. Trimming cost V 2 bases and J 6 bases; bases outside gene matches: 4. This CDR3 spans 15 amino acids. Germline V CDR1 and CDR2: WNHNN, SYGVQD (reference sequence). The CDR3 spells CASSEASGRINEQFF. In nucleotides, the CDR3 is TGCGCCAGCAGTGAGGCTAGCGGGAGAATCAATGAGCAGTTCTTC.

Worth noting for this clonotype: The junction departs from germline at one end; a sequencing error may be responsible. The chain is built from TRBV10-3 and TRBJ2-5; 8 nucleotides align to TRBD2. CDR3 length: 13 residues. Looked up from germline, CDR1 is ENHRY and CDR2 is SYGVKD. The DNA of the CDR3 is TGTGCCACCAGTGCACTAGCGGACGAGACCCAGTACTTC. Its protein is CATSALADETQYF.

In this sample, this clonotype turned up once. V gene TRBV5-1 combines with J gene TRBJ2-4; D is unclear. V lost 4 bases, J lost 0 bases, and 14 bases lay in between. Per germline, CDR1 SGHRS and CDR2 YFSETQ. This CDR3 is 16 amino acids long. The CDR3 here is CASSVGQAIAKNIQYF. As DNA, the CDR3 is TGCGCCAGCAGCGTCGGGCAGGCCATAGCCAAAAACATTCAGTACTTC. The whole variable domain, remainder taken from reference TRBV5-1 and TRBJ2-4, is KAGVTQTPRYLIKTRGQQVTLSCSPISGHRSVSWYQQTPGQGLQFLFEYFSETQRNKGNFPGRFSGRQFSNSRSEMNVSTLELGDSALYLCASSVGQAIAKNIQYFGAGTRLSVL.

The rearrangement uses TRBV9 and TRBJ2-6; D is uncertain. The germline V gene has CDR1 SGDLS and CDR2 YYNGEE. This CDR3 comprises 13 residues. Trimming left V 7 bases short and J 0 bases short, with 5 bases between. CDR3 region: CASASSGANVLTF. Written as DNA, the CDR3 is TGTGCCAGCGCGAGCTCTGGGGCCAACGTCCTGACTTTC.

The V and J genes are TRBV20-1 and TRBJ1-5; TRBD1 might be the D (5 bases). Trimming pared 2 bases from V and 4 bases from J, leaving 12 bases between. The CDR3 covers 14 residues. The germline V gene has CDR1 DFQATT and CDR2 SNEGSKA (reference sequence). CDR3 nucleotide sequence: TGCAGTGCTAGACACTCTACAGGAAATCAGCCCCAGCATTTT. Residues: CSARHSTGNQPQHF.

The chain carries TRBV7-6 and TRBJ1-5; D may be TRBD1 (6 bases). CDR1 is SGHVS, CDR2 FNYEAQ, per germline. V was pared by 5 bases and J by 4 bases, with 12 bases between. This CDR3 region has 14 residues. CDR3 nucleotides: TGTGCCAGCAGCACCGGGACATCAAATCAGCCCCAGCATTTT. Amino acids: CASSTGTSNQPQHF.

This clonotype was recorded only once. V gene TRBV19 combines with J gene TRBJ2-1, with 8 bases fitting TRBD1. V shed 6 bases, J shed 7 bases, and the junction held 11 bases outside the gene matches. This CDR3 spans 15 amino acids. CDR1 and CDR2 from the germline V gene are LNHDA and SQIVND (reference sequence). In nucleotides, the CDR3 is TGTGCCAGTAGGGCAGGGGGCGTACGGGGGAATGAGCAGTTCTTC. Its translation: CASRAGGVRGNEQFF.

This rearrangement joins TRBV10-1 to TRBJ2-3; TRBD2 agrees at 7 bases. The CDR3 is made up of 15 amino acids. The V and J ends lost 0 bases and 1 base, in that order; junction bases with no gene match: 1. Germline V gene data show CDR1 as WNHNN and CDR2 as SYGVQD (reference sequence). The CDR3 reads CASSESGGGTDTQYF. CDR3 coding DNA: TGCGCCAGCAGTGAGTCGGGAGGGGGCACAGATACGCAGTATTTT.

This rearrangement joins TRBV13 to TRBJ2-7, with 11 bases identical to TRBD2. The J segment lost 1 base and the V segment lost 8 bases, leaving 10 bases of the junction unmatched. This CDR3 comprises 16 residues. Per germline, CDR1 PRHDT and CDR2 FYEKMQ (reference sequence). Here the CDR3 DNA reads TGTGCCAGCGGCCTGACTAGCGGGATGACTTCCTACGAGCAGTACTTC. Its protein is CASGLTSGMTSYEQYF.

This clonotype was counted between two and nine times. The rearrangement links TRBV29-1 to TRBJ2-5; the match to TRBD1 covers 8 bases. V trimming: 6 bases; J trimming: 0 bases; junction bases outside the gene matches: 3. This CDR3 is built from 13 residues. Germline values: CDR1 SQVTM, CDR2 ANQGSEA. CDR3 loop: CSVDRADQETQYF. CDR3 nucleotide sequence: TGCAGCGTGGACAGGGCGGACCAAGAGACCCAGTACTTC.

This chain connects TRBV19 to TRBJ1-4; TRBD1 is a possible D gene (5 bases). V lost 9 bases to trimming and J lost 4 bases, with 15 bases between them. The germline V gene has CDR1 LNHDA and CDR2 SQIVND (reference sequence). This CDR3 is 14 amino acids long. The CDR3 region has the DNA TGTGCCAGCGGGGACCAGGGTGTTAATGAAAAACTGTTTTTT. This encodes CASGDQGVNEKLFF.

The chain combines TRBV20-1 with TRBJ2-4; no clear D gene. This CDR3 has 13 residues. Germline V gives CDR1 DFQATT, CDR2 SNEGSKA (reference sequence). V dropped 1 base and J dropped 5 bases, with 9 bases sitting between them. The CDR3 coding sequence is TGCAGTGCTAGAGGGCCCACGGAAAACATTCAGTACTTC. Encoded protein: CSARGPTENIQYF.

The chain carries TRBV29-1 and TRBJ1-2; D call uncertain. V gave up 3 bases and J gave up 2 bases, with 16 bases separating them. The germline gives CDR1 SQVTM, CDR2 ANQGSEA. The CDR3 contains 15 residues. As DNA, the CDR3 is TGCAGCGTTGATAGGCATCCACAATCCAACTATGGCTACACCTTC. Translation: CSVDRHPQSNYGYTF.

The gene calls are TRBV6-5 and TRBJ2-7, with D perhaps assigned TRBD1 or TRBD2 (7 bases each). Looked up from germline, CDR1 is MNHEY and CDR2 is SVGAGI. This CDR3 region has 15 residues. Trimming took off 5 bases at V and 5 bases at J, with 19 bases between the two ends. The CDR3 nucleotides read TGTGCCAGCAGTCGGGGGGCTACAGGGGAACACGAGCAGTACTTC. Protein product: CASSRGATGEHEQYF.

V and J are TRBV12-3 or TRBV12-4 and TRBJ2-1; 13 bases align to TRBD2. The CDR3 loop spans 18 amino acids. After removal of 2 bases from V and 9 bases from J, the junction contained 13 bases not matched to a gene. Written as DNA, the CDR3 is TGTGCCAGCAGTTTAAGTCTGAGAGGACTAGCGGGAGTTGGTGAGCAGTTCTTC. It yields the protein CASSLSLRGLAGVGEQFF.